This TCR beta chain comes out of a study of patients and donors after allogeneic stem cell transplantation. The CDR3 has 12 amino acids. Germline V CDR1 and CDR2: MNHNY, SVGAGI (reference sequence). V was shortened by 4 bases and J by 5 bases, with 6 bases between the two germline ends. Via MiXCR, TCRdb re-called the RT-PCR reads, giving one row per CDR3 protein. The sample includes about a million distinct CDR3 sequences, about a sixth seen only once; the top ten take 6%. This clonotype was observed many times. The chain is built from TRBV6-6 and TRBJ1-5; no clear D gene. The sequencing input was blood, either unsorted or a sorted T cell fraction (not recorded which). This sequence originates from a human donor who was either an allogeneic HSCT recipient or a stem cell or donor lymphocyte infusion donor (not recorded which). It is not recorded whose cells these are; they may come from a transplant donor. The CDR3 here is CASSSQDQPQHF. For the CDR3, the DNA is TGTGCCAGCAGTTCCCAAGATCAGCCCCAGCATTTT.